This T cell receptor (beta chain) derives from a study of memory CD4+ T cells and cytomegalovirus serostatus. Study-level points and caveats: Repertoires predicted CMV serostatus with median bootstrapped AUC of about 0.95.

This CDR3 comprises 16 residues. CDR1 is MDHEN, CDR2 SYDVKM, per germline. The ends lost 6 bases at V and 2 bases at J; junction bases unmatched: 9. The data were produced by immunoSEQ multiplex PCR, yet TCRdb's version contains in-frame clones alone and is incomplete. The sample records under 55,000 clones, 60% to 85% being singletons. This clone was observed a single time. What it binds is not known. The sort gate was single viable CD3+CD4+CD8-CD45RO+ cells for memory CD4+ T cells. The sequence was obtained from an adult in good health and CMV-seropositive. Input material: memory CD4+ T cells from blood. This rearrangement joins TRBV28 to TRBJ2-3; 9 nucleotides align to TRBD2. CDR3 DNA sequence: TGTGCCAGCAGCCCCCGGGGCGGGAGGGCCACAGATACGCAGTATTTT. Amino acid sequence: CASSPRGGRATDTQYF.